Listed below are T cell receptor beta chains from one sample, sequenced in a study of blood T cell repertoires in COVID-19. TCRdb keeps only in-frame clones here, not all; method: immunoSEQ multiplex PCR. Here the sample spans some 150,000 clones, about 90% being singletons. The source material was PBMCs or T cells enriched from blood (not recorded which). These receptors were taken from a human donor with acute COVID-19. The donor label of this sample is uncertain. CDR3s include the opening cysteine and the closing phenylalanine or tryptophan. A D gene is named only where the DNA matches it firmly. The listing skips clone size in some rows; elsewhere it reads once, few, many or a size class.

j_call: TRBJ2-7
d_call: TRBD1
clone_size: NA
v_call: TRBV9
cdr3_aa: CASSVRDRGYEQYF
cdr3_nt: TGTGCCAGCAGCGTTCGGGACAGGGGGTACGAGCAGTACTTC

j_call: TRBJ1-5
d_call: NA
clone_size: NA
v_call: TRBV19
cdr3_aa: CASSIIGGGNQPQHF
cdr3_nt: TGTGCCAGTAGTATAATAGGGGGTGGCAATCAGCCCCAGCATTTT

j_call: TRBJ2-5
d_call: NA
clone_size: once
v_call: TRBV19
cdr3_aa: CASSSLGGETQYF
cdr3_nt: TGTGCCAGTAGTTCGCTAGGGGGAGAGACCCAGTACTTC

j_call: TRBJ1-1
d_call: NA
clone_size: NA
v_call: TRBV7-9
cdr3_aa: CASSFLQGNTEAFF
cdr3_nt: TGTGCCAGCAGCTTCTTACAGGGGAACACTGAAGCTTTCTTT

j_call: TRBJ2-3
d_call: NA
clone_size: NA
v_call: TRBV10-3
cdr3_aa: CAISESAQGTDTQYF
cdr3_nt: TGTGCCATCAGTGAGTCTGCACAGGGCACAGATACGCAGTATTTT

j_call: TRBJ2-1
d_call: TRBD2
clone_size: NA
v_call: TRBV9
cdr3_aa: CASTTLAGAAYNEQFF
cdr3_nt: TGTGCCAGCACCACTCTAGCGGGGGCGGCCTACAATGAGCAGTTCTTC

j_call: TRBJ2-5
d_call: NA
clone_size: NA
v_call: TRBV7-9
cdr3_aa: CASSLGWPAGSRETQYF
cdr3_nt: TGTGCCAGCAGCTTAGGGTGGCCGGCAGGGTCCCGAGAGACCCAGTACTTC

j_call: TRBJ2-6
d_call: NA
clone_size: NA
v_call: TRBV10-3
cdr3_aa: CAIKGQSSGANVLTF
cdr3_nt: TGTGCCATCAAAGGACAGTCCTCTGGGGCCAACGTCCTGACTTTC

j_call: TRBJ2-5
d_call: NA
clone_size: NA
v_call: TRBV28
cdr3_aa: CASSFRGQETQYF
cdr3_nt: TGTGCCAGCAGTTTCCGGGGGCAAGAGACCCAGTACTTC

j_call: TRBJ1-1
d_call: TRBD1
clone_size: NA
v_call: TRBV2
cdr3_aa: CASSEEGQGLVAFF
cdr3_nt: TGTGCCAGCAGTGAAGAAGGACAGGGCTTGGTAGCTTTCTTT

j_call: TRBJ2-5
d_call: TRBD2
clone_size: NA
v_call: TRBV2
cdr3_aa: CASSHGGEETQYF
cdr3_nt: TGTGCCAGCAGTCACGGGGGGGAAGAGACCCAGTACTTC

j_call: TRBJ1-1
d_call: NA
clone_size: NA
v_call: TRBV2
cdr3_aa: CASSAGRVVTEAFF
cdr3_nt: TGTGCCAGCAGCGCAGGCAGGGTGGTCACTGAAGCTTTCTTT

j_call: TRBJ2-3
d_call: NA
clone_size: NA
v_call: TRBV15
cdr3_aa: CATSRDYGDTDTQYF
cdr3_nt: TGTGCCACCAGCAGAGATTACGGGGACACAGATACGCAGTATTTT

j_call: TRBJ1-3
d_call: NA
clone_size: NA
v_call: TRBV5-5
cdr3_aa: CASSLWGLENTIYF
cdr3_nt: TGTGCCAGCAGCTTGTGGGGGCTCGAAAACACCATATATTTT

j_call: TRBJ2-1
d_call: NA
clone_size: few
v_call: TRBV4-3
cdr3_aa: CASSQTISSYNEQFF
cdr3_nt: TGCGCCAGCAGCCAGACCATATCTAGTTACAATGAGCAGTTCTTC

j_call: TRBJ1-1
d_call: NA
clone_size: NA
v_call: TRBV12-3/TRBV12-4
cdr3_aa: CASSPSGIEAFF
cdr3_nt: TGTGCCAGCAGTCCCAGCGGGATTGAAGCTTTCTTT

j_call: TRBJ1-2
d_call: NA
clone_size: NA
v_call: TRBV9
cdr3_aa: CASSVGEGGYTF
cdr3_nt: TGTGCCAGCAGCGTAGGGGAGGGTGGCTACACCTTC

j_call: TRBJ1-4
d_call: NA
clone_size: NA
v_call: TRBV6-5
cdr3_aa: CASSYSIGDWGGRLFF
cdr3_nt: TGTGCCAGCAGTTACTCAATTGGGGATTGGGGGGGAAGATTGTTTTTT

j_call: TRBJ2-2
d_call: TRBD2
clone_size: NA
v_call: TRBV19
cdr3_aa: CASSIVGTSAGELFF
cdr3_nt: TGTGCCAGTAGTATAGTAGGGACTAGCGCCGGGGAGCTGTTTTTT

j_call: TRBJ2-7
d_call: NA
clone_size: NA
v_call: TRBV9
cdr3_aa: CASSTGPSYEQYF
cdr3_nt: TGTGCCAGCAGCACCGGTCCTTCCTACGAGCAGTACTTC

j_call: TRBJ1-1
d_call: NA
clone_size: NA
v_call: TRBV5-1
cdr3_aa: CASSLRRPGTEAFF
cdr3_nt: TGCGCCAGCAGCTTGCGGCGGCCAGGGACTGAAGCTTTCTTT

j_call: TRBJ1-6
d_call: TRBD1
clone_size: NA
v_call: TRBV3-1/TRBV3-2
cdr3_aa: CASSQEVAGGYSPLHF
cdr3_nt: TGTGCCAGCAGCCAGGAGGTGGCAGGGGGGTATTCACCCCTCCACTTT

j_call: TRBJ1-2
d_call: NA
clone_size: NA
v_call: TRBV7-2
cdr3_aa: CASSLLYRRFYTF
cdr3_nt: TGTGCCAGCAGCTTATTATACCGTAGATTCTACACCTTC

j_call: TRBJ2-7
d_call: TRBD2
clone_size: NA
v_call: TRBV28
cdr3_aa: CASRSGGAVGSYEQYF
cdr3_nt: TGTGCCAGCAGAAGCGGGGGGGCAGTGGGTTCCTACGAGCAGTACTTC

j_call: TRBJ1-2
d_call: TRBD1
clone_size: once
v_call: TRBV12-3/TRBV12-4
cdr3_aa: CASRPTGGGYTF
cdr3_nt: TGTGCCAGCAGACCAACAGGGGGCGGCTACACCTTC

j_call: TRBJ2-7
d_call: NA
clone_size: NA
v_call: TRBV3-1/TRBV3-2
cdr3_aa: CASSPSSYEQYF
cdr3_nt: TGTGCCAGCAGTCCGAGCTCCTACGAGCAGTACTTC

j_call: TRBJ1-1
d_call: TRBD1
clone_size: once
v_call: TRBV29-1
cdr3_aa: CSVDGLDRGTEAFF
cdr3_nt: TGCAGCGTTGATGGATTGGACAGGGGGACTGAAGCTTTCTTT

j_call: TRBJ2-4
d_call: NA
clone_size: NA
v_call: TRBV5-5
cdr3_aa: CASSLGFSGGLAKNIQYF
cdr3_nt: TGTGCCAGCAGCTTGGGTTTTTCGGGCGGACTAGCCAAAAACATTCAGTACTTC

j_call: TRBJ2-7
d_call: NA
clone_size: once
v_call: TRBV18
cdr3_aa: CASSPPAGGSYEQYF
cdr3_nt: TGTGCCAGCTCACCACCGGCAGGGGGGTCCTACGAGCAGTACTTC

j_call: TRBJ1-1
d_call: NA
clone_size: NA
v_call: TRBV6-5
cdr3_aa: CASSRLSSNTEAFF
cdr3_nt: TGTGCCAGCAGCAGACTGTCTTCGAACACTGAAGCTTTCTTT

j_call: TRBJ1-1
d_call: TRBD1
clone_size: once
v_call: TRBV7-9
cdr3_aa: CASSAQGRDTEAFF
cdr3_nt: TGTGCCAGCAGCGCACAGGGGCGGGACACTGAAGCTTTCTTT

j_call: TRBJ1-4
d_call: NA
clone_size: NA
v_call: TRBV19
cdr3_aa: CASTSSDTGTTNEKLFF
cdr3_nt: TGTGCCAGTACATCGAGCGATACAGGGACAACTAATGAAAAACTGTTTTTT

j_call: TRBJ2-7
d_call: NA
clone_size: NA
v_call: TRBV2
cdr3_aa: CASRLDAVGRYEQYF
cdr3_nt: TGTGCCAGCAGGCTCGATGCGGTCGGCCGATACGAGCAGTACTTC

j_call: TRBJ2-6
d_call: TRBD1
clone_size: NA
v_call: TRBV11-3
cdr3_aa: CASSKTTGQGASGANVLTF
cdr3_nt: TGTGCCAGCAGCAAAACAACCGGACAGGGGGCTTCGGGGGCCAACGTCCTGACTTTC

j_call: TRBJ1-1
d_call: NA
clone_size: NA
v_call: TRBV9
cdr3_aa: CASSVDYDGNTEAFF
cdr3_nt: TGTGCCAGCAGCGTGGACTACGACGGTAACACTGAAGCTTTCTTT

j_call: TRBJ1-2
d_call: NA
clone_size: NA
v_call: TRBV27
cdr3_aa: CASSLAGFSGYTF
cdr3_nt: TGTGCCAGCAGCCTCGCAGGGTTCTCTGGCTACACCTTC

j_call: TRBJ2-3
d_call: NA
clone_size: NA
v_call: TRBV4-1
cdr3_aa: CASSQDVPVATDTQYF
cdr3_nt: TGCGCCAGCAGCCAAGATGTTCCCGTGGCCACAGATACGCAGTATTTT

j_call: TRBJ2-3
d_call: NA
clone_size: NA
v_call: TRBV15
cdr3_aa: CATSRDPLTDTQYF
cdr3_nt: TGTGCCACCAGCAGAGATCCCCTCACAGATACGCAGTATTTT

j_call: TRBJ1-1
d_call: NA
clone_size: few
v_call: TRBV10-1
cdr3_aa: CASSGRRLNTEAFF
cdr3_nt: TGCGCCAGCAGTGGGAGGCGACTGAACACTGAAGCTTTCTTT

j_call: TRBJ2-3
d_call: TRBD1
clone_size: NA
v_call: TRBV30
cdr3_aa: CAWNMGQGRTDTQYF
cdr3_nt: TGTGCCTGGAACATGGGACAGGGGCGGACAGATACGCAGTATTTT

j_call: TRBJ1-5
d_call: NA
clone_size: NA
v_call: TRBV6-4
cdr3_aa: CASSDLPGPNQPQHF
cdr3_nt: TGTGCCAGCAGTGATCTACCAGGGCCTAATCAGCCCCAGCATTTT

j_call: TRBJ1-6
d_call: TRBD1
clone_size: NA
v_call: TRBV10-1
cdr3_aa: CASRDRDYSPLHF
cdr3_nt: TGCGCCAGTCGAGACAGGGATTACTCACCCCTCCACTTT

j_call: TRBJ1-1
d_call: TRBD1
clone_size: NA
v_call: TRBV4-1
cdr3_aa: CASSQARGPEAFF
cdr3_nt: TGCGCCAGCAGCCAAGCCAGGGGGCCTGAAGCTTTCTTT

j_call: TRBJ1-4
d_call: NA
clone_size: NA
v_call: TRBV13
cdr3_aa: CASSLGGSRKLFF
cdr3_nt: TGTGCCAGCAGCTTAGGGGGGAGCCGGAAACTGTTTTTT

j_call: TRBJ2-5
d_call: NA
clone_size: NA
v_call: TRBV3-1/TRBV3-2
cdr3_aa: CASSQGLGLGETQYF
cdr3_nt: TGTGCCAGCAGCCAAGGCCTGGGACTTGGAGAGACCCAGTACTTC